This TCR beta chain was recorded in a study of T-cell reconstitution after alpha-beta-depleted transplantation in children. This clonotype was observed a few times. Being one base from a much bigger clone, this may be a read error. This sample's TCRbeta library carried unique molecular identifier barcodes. TCRdb independently ran MiXCR on the PCR reads; one entry per CDR3 protein. Among about 74,000 distinct CDR3 sequences listed, over 12% were seen once. This sequence originates from a male patient between 2 and 15 years old who had a stem cell transplant for acute lymphoblastic leukemia, so the T cells may come from the graft donor. Specimen: PBMCs, mostly from graft donor cells, collected 180 days after TCRalphabeta/CD19-depleted stem cell transplant.

CDR3 DNA sequence: TGTGCCAGCAGCCCCGGGACTCCCTACGAGCAGCACTTC. This sequence encodes CASSPGTPYEQHF. V and J are TRBV3-1 and TRBJ2-7; D is possibly TRBD2 (6 bases). This CDR3 is 13 amino acids long. Germline-derived CDR1 and CDR2 are LGHDT and YNNKEL (reference sequence).